One sample yielded the 32 T cell receptor beta chains listed below, sequenced in a study of regulatory T cells in long-lasting Graves disease. Combining iRepertoire HTBI primers with Arm-PCR of CDR3 regions, the authors built TCR beta libraries. TCRdb reprocessed the multiplex PCR reads via MiXCR and lists one record per CDR3 protein. Of about 500,000 distinct CDR3 sequences listed, about 11% are singletons. Stated time point: newly diagnosed GD, antithyroid drugs for less than 3 months. From RNA extracted from PBMCs, the TCR library was made. This same sample was also part of a study on T cells in Graves' hyperthyroidism and ophthalmopathy.

Material: peripheral blood mononuclear cells (PBMCs), obtained at new diagnosis, from a patient treated with antithyroid drugs. The receptors originated from a young woman with Graves disease.

This clonotype was counted at least ten times. The rearrangement uses TRBV11-2 and TRBJ2-1, with D perhaps matching TRBD1 or TRBD2 (5 bases each). The CDR3 runs to 15 residues. The V gene lost 6 bases and the J gene lost 3 bases, with 15 bases spanning the gap. Germline CDR1 reads SGHAT; CDR2 reads FQNNGV. CDR3 loop: CASRGDGAYYNEQFF. Written as DNA, the CDR3 is TGTGCCAGCAGGGGGGACGGAGCCTACTACAATGAGCAGTTCTTC.

This clonotype was observed many times. CDR3 nucleotides: TGTGCCAGCAGCTTGGGAGTGGCAGGGGGTACTGAAGCTTTCTTT. This encodes CASSLGVAGGTEAFF. This rearrangement joins TRBV5-6 to TRBJ1-1; 7 bases match TRBD1. The CDR3 runs to 15 residues. The germline gives CDR1 SGHDT, CDR2 YYEEEE. V lost 0 bases and J lost 5; bases outside the gene matches: 7.

With regard to this clonotype: Just one base apart from a much larger clone, this may be a read error. The chain employs TRBV18 and TRBJ2-7, with D unclear. The germline CDR1 and CDR2 sequences are KGHSH and LQKENI. The CDR3 consists of 12 residues. This CDR3 is CASSPSPLERYF. CDR3 coding DNA: TGTGCCAGCTCACCATCTCCCCTCGAGCGGTACTTC. Filled out from reference TRBV18 and TRBJ2-7, the complete variable domain reads NAGVMQNPRHLVRRRGQEARLRCSPMKGHSHVYWYRQLPEEGLKFMVYLQKENIIDESGMPKERFSAEFPKEGPSILRIQQVVRGDSAAYFCASSPSPLERYFGPGTRLTVT.

This clonotype was seen once. J is TRBJ1-4 and V is TRBV28, with D possibly TRBD1 on 5 matching bases. The CDR3 length is 15 residues. Germline V lookup: CDR1 MDHEN, CDR2 SYDVKM. V lost 5 bases and J lost 4, with 14 bases in between. The CDR3 region has the DNA TGTGCCAGCAGTGAAGGGACGGCGATTAATGAAAAACTGTTTTTT. It translates to CASSEGTAINEKLFF. Complete variable domain (other parts from reference TRBV28 and TRBJ1-4): DVKVTQSSRYLVKRTGEKVFLECVQDMDHENMFWYRQDPGLGLRLIYFSYDVKMKEKGDIPEGYSVSREKKERFSLILESASTNQTSMYLCASSEGTAINEKLFFGSGTQLSVL.

This clonotype was seen at least ten times. V gene TRBV5-1 combines with J gene TRBJ2-1, with TRBD2 matching over 10 bases. V gave up 1 base and J gave up 5 bases; unmatched junction bases: 3. Per germline, CDR1 SGHRS and CDR2 YFSETQ. This CDR3 comprises 15 residues. CDR3 residues: CASSLSSGSHNEQFF. The CDR3 bases are TGCGCCAGCAGCTTGTCTAGCGGGAGTCACAATGAGCAGTTCTTC.

This clonotype showed up many times. The chain joins TRBV19 to TRBJ1-1; a weak D match, TRBD1 (5 bases). CDR1 is LNHDA and CDR2 is SQIVND in the germline V gene (reference sequence). This CDR3 is built from 16 residues. V was clipped by 5 bases and J by 10 bases, with 26 bases between them. CDR3 in amino acids: CASSPWDAPIGPVAFF. CDR3 in DNA: TGTGCCAGTAGTCCCTGGGACGCTCCTATAGGACCGGTAGCTTTCTTT.

This clonotype was seen ten or more times. CDR3 DNA sequence: TGTGCCAGCAGCTTAGCGGTTCAGCGAGCCGGGGAGCTGTTTTTT. This encodes CASSLAVQRAGELFF. This rearrangement joins TRBV7-2 to TRBJ2-2; D is ambiguous. The germline V and J ends were trimmed by 0 bases and 6 bases, with 11 bases remaining between them. The CDR3 loop spans 15 amino acids. Germline V lookup: CDR1 SGHTA, CDR2 FQGNSA. The full variable domain, with the rest looked up from reference TRBV7-2 and TRBJ2-2, is GAGVSQSPSNKVTEKGKDVELRCDPISGHTALYWYRQSLGQGLEFLIYFQGNSAPDKSGLPSDRFSAERTGGSVSTLTIQRTQQEDSAVYLCASSLAVQRAGELFFGEGSRLTVL.

In its sample, this clonotype was seen many times. J is TRBJ2-5 and V is TRBV3-1; TRBD2 aligns across 11 bases. The CDR3 loop spans 15 amino acids. V lost 1 base and J lost 5; bases outside the gene matches: 3. Germline CDR1 reads LGHDT; CDR2 reads YNNKEL (reference sequence). This CDR3 is CASSQVGTSGETQYF. The DNA of the CDR3 is TGTGCCAGCAGCCAAGTGGGGACTAGCGGTGAGACCCAGTACTTC.

CDR3 region: CASSFRLAGGPYEQYF. CDR3 DNA: TGTGCCAGCAGTTTTCGACTAGCGGGAGGGCCTTACGAGCAGTACTTC. The genes are TRBV11-2 and TRBJ2-7; the match to TRBD2 covers 14 bases. Germline trimming cut 6 bases from V and 4 bases from J; bases unmatched to any gene: 8. The CDR3 contains 16 residues. Germline CDR1 reads SGHAT; CDR2 reads FQNNGV.

This clonotype has at least ten counts. V is TRBV19 and J is TRBJ1-6, with no clear D. The CDR3 is made up of 13 amino acids. CDR1 and CDR2 from the germline V gene are LNHDA and SQIVND (reference sequence). Trimming shortened V by 6 bases and J by 8 bases, and 11 bases separated the two germline ends. CDR3 bases: TGTGCCAGTAGCACCTCGTGGGATTCACCCCTCCACTTT. The encoded protein is CASSTSWDSPLHF.

The chain uses TRBV5-6 and TRBJ1-2, with no clear D. Looked up from germline, CDR1 is SGHDT and CDR2 is YYEEEE. V gave up 3 bases and J gave up 3 bases, with 15 bases separating them. This CDR3 spans 15 amino acids. The CDR3 here is CASSSRSTQYYGYTF. The CDR3 DNA follows: TGTGCCAGCAGCTCACGATCAACTCAATACTATGGCTACACCTTC.

This clonotype was picked up many times. The V and J genes are TRBV20-1 and TRBJ2-3; tentative D call: TRBD2 (5 bases). The CDR3 is 13 residues long. Trimming took off 4 bases at V and 4 bases at J, with 12 bases between the two ends. Germline CDR1 reads DFQATT; CDR2 reads SNEGSKA (reference sequence). The CDR3: CSANGGGSDTQYF. CDR3 in DNA: TGCAGTGCTAACGGCGGAGGATCAGATACGCAGTATTTT.

This clonotype was detected ten times or more. The chain uses TRBV7-2 and TRBJ1-1; D is possibly TRBD1 (6 bases). The V end was cut by 1 base, the J end by 3 bases, with 9 bases between. From germline, CDR1 is SGHTA and CDR2 FQGNSA. The CDR3 is 14 residues long. This CDR3 is CASSLGGLDTEAFF. CDR3 in DNA: TGTGCCAGCAGCTTAGGGGGGCTTGACACTGAAGCTTTCTTT.

This clonotype was found a few times. The chain joins TRBV5-4 to TRBJ2-7; possibly TRBD1 for D (5 bases). Germline lookup yields CDR1 SGHNT and CDR2 YYREEE (reference sequence). There are 13 residues in the CDR3. Trimming took off 5 bases at V and 5 bases at J, with 14 bases between the two ends. CDR3 protein: CASSQDIPNEQYF. Here the CDR3 DNA reads TGTGCCAGCAGTCAGGACATCCCAAACGAGCAGTACTTC. Full variable domain (outside the CDR3, taken from reference TRBV5-4 and TRBJ2-7): ETGVTQSPTHLIKTRGQQVTLRCSSQSGHNTVSWYQQALGQGPQFIFQYYREEENGRGNFPPRFSGLQFPNYSSELNVNALELDDSALYLCASSQDIPNEQYFGPGTRLTVT.

This clonotype was observed a few times. The genes are TRBV10-3 and TRBJ1-1, with D possibly being TRBD1 (5 bases). The ends were cut back, 4 bases at V and 4 bases at J, with 7 bases in the middle. Germline V lookup: CDR1 ENHRY, CDR2 SYGVKD. CDR3 length equals 12 residues. CDR3 coding DNA: TGTGCCATCAGTGCAGGGTCCACTGAAGCTTTCTTT. This codes for CAISAGSTEAFF.

This clonotype was observed many times. J is TRBJ2-3 and V is TRBV27; D may be TRBD1 or TRBD2 (5 bases each). CDR1 and CDR2 (germline): MNHEY, SMNVEV (reference sequence). CDR3 length: 14 residues. Trimming took off 5 bases at V and 6 bases at J, with 15 bases between the two ends. CDR3 in amino acids: CASSRDQVMDTQYF. In nucleotides, the CDR3 is TGTGCCAGCAGTCGGGACCAAGTAATGGATACGCAGTATTTT.

This clonotype was counted only a few times. The chain links TRBV28 to TRBJ1-4; D unresolved. The CDR3 consists of 14 residues. Germline V gives CDR1 MDHEN, CDR2 SYDVKM. The germline V and J ends were trimmed by 3 bases and 7 bases, with 12 bases remaining between them. DNA of the CDR3: TGTGCCAGCAGTTTTTCCGGGGAAGGTGAAAAACTGTTTTTT. Its protein is CASSFSGEGEKLFF.

This clonotype was seen many times. The CDR3 nucleotides read TGTGCCAGCAGGAGAGACTGGAGCTCCTACAATGAGCAGTTCTTC. This sequence encodes CASRRDWSSYNEQFF. The chain combines TRBV6-1 with TRBJ2-1; D uncertain. V lost 6 bases, J lost 0 bases, and 12 bases lay in between. The CDR3 runs 15 residues. CDR1 and CDR2 (germline): MNHNS, SASEGT.

This clonotype was recorded many times. This chain uses TRBV28 with TRBJ2-3; 9 bases agree with TRBD1. CDR1 is MDHEN and CDR2 is SYDVKM in the germline V gene. This CDR3 is 15 amino acids long. The trim removed 6 bases at V and 5 bases at J, leaving 9 bases unmatched. CDR3 region: CASSVPGTGIDTQYF. The CDR3 DNA is TGTGCCAGCAGCGTACCCGGGACAGGGATAGATACGCAGTATTTT.

This clonotype was observed many times. The chain links TRBV7-9 to TRBJ1-3; D ambiguous. V gave up 0 bases and J gave up 2 bases, with 5 bases separating them. The CDR3 spans 14 residues. The germline gives CDR1 SEHNR, CDR2 FQNEAQ (reference sequence). CDR3 coding DNA: TGTGCCAGCAGCTTAGCAGGACCTGGAAACACCATATATTTT. Its translation is CASSLAGPGNTIYF.

As regards this clonotype: This likely reflects a read error, since a far larger clone is one base away. The chain couples TRBV6-4 to TRBJ1-1, with TRBD1 identical over 10 bases. CDR1 and CDR2 (germline): MRHNA, SNTAGT. The CDR3 has 15 residues. CDR3: CASIPTGQGVAESFF. The CDR3 DNA sequence: TGTGCCAGCATTCCGACCGGACAGGGGGTTGCTGAATCTTTCTTT.

The V call is TRBV11-2, the J call TRBJ2-5, with 12 bases matching TRBD2. In germline, CDR1 is SGHAT, CDR2 FQNNGV. The V and J ends lost 0 bases and 2 bases, in that order; junction bases with no gene match: 1. The CDR3 is 16 residues long. The CDR3 DNA is TGTGCCAGCAGCTTAGAAGGACTAGCGGGGCAAGAGACCCAGTACTTC. The encoded protein is CASSLEGLAGQETQYF. Looking up the rest from reference TRBV11-2 and TRBJ2-5 gives the full variable domain: EAGVAQSPRYKIIEKRQSVAFWCNPISGHATLYWYQQILGQGPKLLIQFQNNGVVDDSQLPKDRFSAERLKGVDSTLKIQPAKLEDSAVYLCASSLEGLAGQETQYFGPGTRLLVL.

The table lists this clonotype with a few counts. This chain uses TRBV6-5 with TRBJ1-5; D is possibly TRBD1 (5 bases). This CDR3 spans 17 amino acids. V was pared by 2 bases and J by 0 bases, with 14 bases between. Germline V gives CDR1 MNHEY, CDR2 SVGAGI. The chain's CDR3 is CASSYVGTLYSNQPQHF. The CDR3 nucleotides read TGTGCCAGCAGTTACGTCGGGACCCTTTATAGCAATCAGCCCCAGCATTTT.

The rearrangement links TRBV28 to TRBJ2-1; D unresolved. Germline V gene sequence: CDR1 MDHEN, CDR2 SYDVKM. Trimming took off 1 base at V and 9 bases at J, with 10 bases between the two ends. The CDR3 is 13 residues long. CDR3 sequence reads: CASSLSLGTEQFF. CDR3 coding DNA: TGTGCCAGCAGTTTATCCCTAGGTACTGAGCAGTTCTTC.

This clonotype has ten or more counts. The V and J genes are TRBV30 and TRBJ1-2; no reliable D call. CDR1 and CDR2 (germline): GTSNPN, SVGIG (reference sequence). The CDR3 contains 12 residues. V lost 2 bases to trimming and J lost 0 bases, with 4 bases between them. Written as DNA, the CDR3 is TGTGCCTGGAGTCAAGCTAACTATGGCTACACCTTC. Protein sequence: CAWSQANYGYTF.

This clonotype was recorded a few times. A much larger clone lies one base from this, so it may be a read error. The genes are TRBV28 and TRBJ1-1; D is unclear. Germline CDR1 MDHEN, CDR2 SYDVKM. There are 12 residues in the CDR3. The CDR3 nucleotides read TGTGCCAGCTATGGACGGAACACTGAAGCTTCCTTT. Translated: CASYGRNTEASF.

This clonotype was seen repeatedly, ten times or more. The chain has TRBV7-9 and TRBJ2-3, with 7 bases lining up with TRBD2. This CDR3 has 18 residues. Germline V gives CDR1 SEHNR, CDR2 FQNEAQ (reference sequence). V shed 4 bases and J 4 bases; nucleotides not matched to a gene: 17. CDR3 DNA: TGTGCCAGCAGCTCCCTACAGCGGACTAGTGGAAATTCAGATACGCAGTATTTT. Translated: CASSSLQRTSGNSDTQYF. Combining the CDR3 with reference TRBV7-9 and TRBJ2-3 gives the whole variable domain DTGVSQNPRHKITKRGQNVTFRCDPISEHNRLYWYRQTLGQGPEFLTYFQNEAQLEKSRLLSDRFSAERPKGSFSTLEIQRTEQGDSAMYLCASSSLQRTSGNSDTQYFGPGTRLTVL.

At least ten counts were recorded for this clonotype. The chain combines TRBV3-1 with TRBJ1-1; 7 nucleotides match TRBD1. The length of the CDR3 is 16 residues. The germline V gene encodes CDR1 LGHDT and CDR2 YNNKEL (reference sequence). After removal of 2 bases from V and 4 bases from J, the junction contained 10 bases not matched to a gene. CDR3 sequence (DNA): TGTGCCAGCAGCCAATACACAACAAGGGGGCCCACTGAAGCTTTCTTT. Residues: CASSQYTTRGPTEAFF.

This clonotype was seen more than once but under ten times. The chain recombines TRBV30 with TRBJ2-1; 12 bases align to TRBD2. The CDR3 is made up of 14 amino acids. CDR1 GTSNPN and CDR2 SVGIG come from the germline V gene (reference sequence). The J segment lost 6 bases and the V segment lost 8 bases, leaving 8 bases of the junction unmatched. CDR3 sequence reads: CASSSGRAGNEQFF. Written as DNA, the CDR3 is TGTGCCAGCTCTAGCGGGAGGGCGGGCAATGAGCAGTTCTTC.

This clonotype was seen many times. This chain uses TRBV28 with TRBJ1-1, with D perhaps matching TRBD1 (5 bases). This CDR3 is built from 15 residues. Germline CDR1 is MDHEN and CDR2 is SYDVKM. Trimming left V 1 base short and J 1 base short, with 10 bases between. The CDR3 bases are TGTGCCAGCAGTTTATTGGGACTGCAGAACACTGAAGCTTTCTTT. It codes for CASSLLGLQNTEAFF.

This clonotype has a count of ten or more. The chain has TRBV7-2 and TRBJ2-7; tentative D call: TRBD2 (5 bases). The CDR3 runs 13 residues. The V end lost 1 base, the J end lost 2 bases, and 6 bases lay between the germline ends. In germline, CDR1 is SGHTA, CDR2 FQGNSA. This CDR3 reads CASSLGRPYEQYF. CDR3 sequence (DNA): TGTGCCAGCAGCTTAGGGAGGCCCTACGAGCAGTACTTC. Looking up the rest from reference TRBV7-2 and TRBJ2-7 gives the full variable domain: GAGVSQSPSNKVTEKGKDVELRCDPISGHTALYWYRQSLGQGLEFLIYFQGNSAPDKSGLPSDRFSAERTGGSVSTLTIQRTQQEDSAVYLCASSLGRPYEQYFGPGTRLTVT.

The rearrangement links TRBV27 to TRBJ1-2; possibly TRBD1 for D (5 bases). Germline V lookup: CDR1 MNHEY, CDR2 SMNVEV (reference sequence). There are 14 residues in the CDR3. V dropped 6 bases and J dropped 8 bases, with 19 bases sitting between them. The CDR3 DNA is TGTGCCAGCAGGGGGCCGGGTTCGGGCCGGGGCTACACCTTC. Its translation is CASRGPGSGRGYTF.